The source of this T cell receptor (beta chain) is a study of cytomegalovirus exposure and HLA in healthy donors. Findings and caveats of the study: Rarity marked most TCR sequences, yet some public TCRs occurred in many donors. According to the study, around 180 TCR beta chains were cytomegalovirus-associated.

This clone appeared once. The antigen remains undetermined. Assay used: immunoSEQ multiplex PCR; TCRdb lists only in-frame clones, some missing. The table records 110,000 or so clones, approximately 86% of them present only once. Germline-derived CDR1 and CDR2 are SNHLY and FYNNEI. This CDR3 has 14 residues. Trimming cost V 7 bases and J 2 bases, with 15 bases left between them. This chain joins TRBV2 and TRBJ2-7, with D maybe TRBD1 (6 bases). Sequencing input: PBMCs. This receptor was taken from a woman aged 18-29 years in good health and CMV-seropositive. CDR3 residues: CASKRDTKTYEQYF. CDR3 in DNA: TGTGCCAGCAAACGGGACACGAAGACCTACGAGCAGTACTTC. Full variable domain (rest looked up from reference TRBV2 and TRBJ2-7): EPEVTQTPSHQVTQMGQEVILRCVPISNHLYFYWYRQILGQKVEFLVSFYNNEISEKSEIFDDQFSVERPDGSNFTLKIRSTKLEDSAMYFCASKRDTKTYEQYFGPGTRLTVT.